Detailed here is one T cell receptor (beta chain). Its antigen is not known. These donors, healthy bone marrow donors, were studied. These data are taken from a study of cytomegalovirus exposure and HLA in healthy donors. Findings of the study overall: 150 to 200 TCR beta chains were listed as cytomegalovirus-associated. Productive rates of about 90% or about 30% were seen for most TCR beta V segments in an earlier analysis. Later genetic work tied a missense DCLRE1C variant to beta-chain V and J trimming.

With 60 Vbeta and 13 Jbeta primers, the PCR was carried out. Generated by immunoSEQ multiplex PCR, the TCRdb table keeps only in-frame clones and is missing some. The sample holds roughly 99,000 clones; 79% are singletons and the top ten take about 3.1%. This CDR3 region has 15 residues. Trimming cost V 1 base and J 5 bases; bases outside gene matches: 7. The V gene's germline CDR1 is GTSNPN and CDR2 SVGIG (reference sequence). The clonotype was recovered from a male donor in good health and CMV-seropositive. Sequenced material: PBMCs. The rearrangement joins TRBV30 to TRBJ2-5, with 10 bases lining up with TRBD2. CDR3: CAWSEGIAGGETQYF. DNA for the CDR3: TGTGCCTGGAGTGAAGGGATAGCGGGGGGCGAGACCCAGTACTTC. Full variable domain (remainder filled in from reference TRBV30 and TRBJ2-5): SQTIHQWPATLVQPVGSPLSLECTVEGTSNPNLYWYRQAAGRGLQLLFYSVGIGQISSEVPQNLSASRPQDRQFILSSKKLLLSDSGFYLCAWSEGIAGGETQYFGPGTRLLVL.